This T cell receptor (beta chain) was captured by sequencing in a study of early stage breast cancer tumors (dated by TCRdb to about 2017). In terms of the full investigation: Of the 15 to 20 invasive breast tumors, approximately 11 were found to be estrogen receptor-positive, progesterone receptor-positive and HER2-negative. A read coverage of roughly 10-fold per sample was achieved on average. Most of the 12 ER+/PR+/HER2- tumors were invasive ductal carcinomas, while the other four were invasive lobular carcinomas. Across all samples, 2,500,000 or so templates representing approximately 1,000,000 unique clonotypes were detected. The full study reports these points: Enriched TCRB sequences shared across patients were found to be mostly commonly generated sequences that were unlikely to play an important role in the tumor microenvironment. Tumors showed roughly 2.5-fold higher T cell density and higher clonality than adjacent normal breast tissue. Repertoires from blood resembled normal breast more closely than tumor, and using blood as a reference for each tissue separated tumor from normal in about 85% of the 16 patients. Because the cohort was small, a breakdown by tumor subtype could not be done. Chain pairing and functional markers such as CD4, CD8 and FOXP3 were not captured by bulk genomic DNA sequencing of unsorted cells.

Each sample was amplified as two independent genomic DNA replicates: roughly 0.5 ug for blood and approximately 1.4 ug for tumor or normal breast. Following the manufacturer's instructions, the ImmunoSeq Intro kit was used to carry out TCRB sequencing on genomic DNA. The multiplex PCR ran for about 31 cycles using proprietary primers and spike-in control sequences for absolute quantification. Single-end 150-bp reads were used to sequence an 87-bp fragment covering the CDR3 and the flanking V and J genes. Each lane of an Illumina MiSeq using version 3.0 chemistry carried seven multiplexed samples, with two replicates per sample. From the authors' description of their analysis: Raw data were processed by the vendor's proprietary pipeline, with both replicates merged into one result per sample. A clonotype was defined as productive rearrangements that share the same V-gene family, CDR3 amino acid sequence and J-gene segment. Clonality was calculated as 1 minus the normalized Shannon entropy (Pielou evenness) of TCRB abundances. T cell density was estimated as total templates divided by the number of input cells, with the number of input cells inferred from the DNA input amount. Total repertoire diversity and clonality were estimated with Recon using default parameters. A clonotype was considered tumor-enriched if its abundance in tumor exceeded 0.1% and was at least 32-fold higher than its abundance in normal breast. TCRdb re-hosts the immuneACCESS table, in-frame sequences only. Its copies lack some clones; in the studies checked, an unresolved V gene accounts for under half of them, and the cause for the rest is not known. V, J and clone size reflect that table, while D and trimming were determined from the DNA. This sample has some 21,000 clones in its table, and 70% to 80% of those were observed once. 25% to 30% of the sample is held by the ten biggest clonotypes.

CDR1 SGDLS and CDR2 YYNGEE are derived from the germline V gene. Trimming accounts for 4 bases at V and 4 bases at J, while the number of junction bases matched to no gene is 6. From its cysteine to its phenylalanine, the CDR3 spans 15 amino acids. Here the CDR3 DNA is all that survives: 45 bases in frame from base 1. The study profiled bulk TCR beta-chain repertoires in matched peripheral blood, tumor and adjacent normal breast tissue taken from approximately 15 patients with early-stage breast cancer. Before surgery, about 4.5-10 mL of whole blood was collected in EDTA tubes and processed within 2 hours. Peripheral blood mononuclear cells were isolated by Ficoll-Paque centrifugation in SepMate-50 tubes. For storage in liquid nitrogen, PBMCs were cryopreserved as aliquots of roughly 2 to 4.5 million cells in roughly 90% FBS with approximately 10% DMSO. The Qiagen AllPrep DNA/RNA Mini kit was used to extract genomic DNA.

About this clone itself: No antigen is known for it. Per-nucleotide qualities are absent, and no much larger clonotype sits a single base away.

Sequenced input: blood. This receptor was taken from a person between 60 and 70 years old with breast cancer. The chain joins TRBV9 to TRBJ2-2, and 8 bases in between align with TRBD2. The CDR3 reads CASSSGTRATGELFF. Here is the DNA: TGTGCCAGCAGCAGTGGGACTAGAGCCACCGGGGAGCTGTTTTTT.